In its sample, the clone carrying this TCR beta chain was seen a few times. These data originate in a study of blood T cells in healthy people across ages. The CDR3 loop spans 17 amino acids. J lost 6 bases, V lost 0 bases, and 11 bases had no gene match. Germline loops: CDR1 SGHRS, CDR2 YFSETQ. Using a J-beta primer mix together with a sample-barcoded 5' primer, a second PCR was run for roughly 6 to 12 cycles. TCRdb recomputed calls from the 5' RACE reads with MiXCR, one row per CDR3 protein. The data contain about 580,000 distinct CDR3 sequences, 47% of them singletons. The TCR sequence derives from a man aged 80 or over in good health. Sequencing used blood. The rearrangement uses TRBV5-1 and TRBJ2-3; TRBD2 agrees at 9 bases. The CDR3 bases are TGCGCCAGCAGCTTGGGGACTAGCGTGCCCCCTTCGGATACGCAGTATTTT. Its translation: CASSLGTSVPPSDTQYF.